What follows are 14 T cell receptor beta chains derived from one specimen sequenced in a study of T cell changes during pregnancy in multiple sclerosis. TCRdb keeps only in-frame clones here, not all; method: immunoSEQ multiplex PCR. The table shows 15,000 to 17,000 clones, with roughly 83% occurring only once. Sequencing used CD8+ T cells from peripheral blood mononuclear cells, obtained after pregnancy. These receptors were obtained from a female donor in good health, enrolled as a control in a pregnancy study.

The chain is built from TRBV19 and TRBJ1-1; D is undetermined. Germline lookup yields CDR1 LNHDA and CDR2 SQIVND (reference sequence). With 1 base removed from V and 1 base from J, the gap between germline ends came to 10 bases. This CDR3 is 15 amino acids long. DNA for the CDR3: TGTGCCAGTAGTATAGTCGACTCCTCGAACACTGAAGCTTTCTTT. Its protein is CASSIVDSSNTEAFF.

This chain joins TRBV7-2 and TRBJ1-2; 11 bases are a match to TRBD1. The J segment lost 5 bases and the V segment lost 4 bases, leaving 9 bases of the junction unmatched. Germline CDR1 SGHTA, CDR2 FQGNSA. CDR3 size: 16 residues. The CDR3 region is CASSSGGQGASYGYTF. In nucleotides, the CDR3 is TGTGCCAGCAGCTCGGGAGGACAGGGGGCATCTTATGGCTACACCTTC.

The chain carries TRBV18 and TRBJ2-7, with D possibly being TRBD2 (5 bases). The CDR3 is 15 amino acids. Germline lookup yields CDR1 KGHSH and CDR2 LQKENI. V was clipped by 1 base and J by 5 bases, with 15 bases between them. The CDR3 reads CASSPRTGTHHEQYF. The DNA for the CDR3 is TGTGCCAGCTCACCACGAACGGGAACCCACCACGAGCAGTACTTC.

The V call is TRBV4-1, the J call TRBJ2-2; 7 nucleotides match TRBD1. With V trimmed by 4 bases and J by 3 bases, 11 bases remained unmatched. Germline V gene data show CDR1 as MGHRA and CDR2 as YSYEKL. The CDR3 loop spans 17 amino acids. The CDR3 coding sequence is TGCGCCAGCAGCCGACAGGGCGTGGGTTCGGACACCGGGGAGCTGTTTTTT. Translating it yields CASSRQGVGSDTGELFF.

The CDR3 loop reads CATGGREVYNEQFF. For the CDR3, the DNA is TGTGCCACAGGAGGGCGGGAGGTTTACAATGAGCAGTTCTTC. The J gene is TRBJ2-1, the V gene TRBV10-3; 8 bases map to TRBD2. Germline-derived CDR1 and CDR2 are ENHRY and SYGVKD. The CDR3 is 14 residues long. V lost 10 bases and J lost 4; bases outside the gene matches: 9.

The J gene is TRBJ1-6, the V gene TRBV27, with D possibly TRBD1 on 5 matching bases. Trimming cost V 6 bases and J 10 bases, with 13 bases left between them. The CDR3 runs 13 residues. Germline CDR1 is MNHEY and CDR2 is SMNVEV (reference sequence). The CDR3 sequence is CASSLVGGSPLHF. Written as DNA, the CDR3 is TGTGCCAGCAGCCTCGTTGGGGGGTCACCCCTCCACTTT.

The chain uses TRBV6-4 and TRBJ2-3; possibly TRBD1 for D (6 bases). With 0 bases removed from V and 3 bases from J, the gap between germline ends came to 7 bases. Germline CDR1 is MRHNA and CDR2 is SNTAGT. CDR3 length: 14 amino acids. CDR3 in DNA: TGTGCCAGCAGTGACTCTAGGGGGACAGATACGCAGTATTTT. Its translation: CASSDSRGTDTQYF.

The chain links TRBV28 to TRBJ2-7, with a tentative D call TRBD2 (6 bases). Germline CDR1 and CDR2: MDHEN and SYDVKM. The V and J ends lost 6 bases and 6 bases respectively, with 21 bases between them. This CDR3 is 15 amino acids long. The DNA of the CDR3 is TGTGCCAGCAGCCCGCGGGGAGTCGGCGGTCGCGAGCAGTACTTC. Its translation is CASSPRGVGGREQYF.

The chain recombines TRBV7-9 with TRBJ2-7; 9 bases are shared with TRBD1. Trimming at V came to 5 bases and at J to 5 bases, leaving 4 bases not matched to a gene. The germline CDR1 and CDR2 sequences are SEHNR and FQNEAQ (reference sequence). CDR3 length equals 13 residues. The chain's CDR3 is CASSAGTGNEQYF. CDR3 nucleotide sequence: TGTGCCAGCAGCGCCGGGACAGGGAACGAGCAGTACTTC.

J is TRBJ2-1 and V is TRBV6-4; TRBD2 matches at 8 bases. Germline V gene lookup returns CDR1 MRHNA and CDR2 SNTAGT. There are 15 residues in the CDR3. The V segment lost 5 bases and the J segment 4 bases; nucleotides outside the gene matches: 7. CDR3 nucleotides: TGTGCCAGCAGTCCCCACGGGGGGGATTACAATGAGCAGTTCTTC. This gives the protein CASSPHGGDYNEQFF.

The chain recombines TRBV14 with TRBJ1-1, with D possibly matching TRBD1 (6 bases). CDR1 and CDR2 from the germline V gene are SGHDN and FVKESK. This CDR3 comprises 18 residues. Trimming shortened V by 0 bases and J by 1 base, and 18 bases separated the two germline ends. As DNA, the CDR3 is TGTGCCAGCAGCCAAGATCCCCCCCGGACAGCCCAGAACACTGAAGCTTTCTTT. It encodes CASSQDPPRTAQNTEAFF.

The genes are TRBV7-9 and TRBJ2-4, with 7 bases fitting TRBD2. Trimming removed 0 bases from V and 3 bases from J; junction bases left unmatched: 8. The CDR3 is 17 residues long. Germline-derived CDR1 and CDR2 are SEHNR and FQNEAQ (reference sequence). CDR3 nucleotides: TGTGCCAGCAGCTTAGCGGGAGGGTCTTTCGACAAAAACATTCAGTACTTC. Its translation is CASSLAGGSFDKNIQYF.

The V and J genes are TRBV14 and TRBJ2-7, with a tentative D call TRBD2 (5 bases). Trimming removed 1 base from V and 4 bases from J, with 8 bases in between. CDR3 length: 13 amino acids. Germline V gene sequence: CDR1 SGHDN, CDR2 FVKESK. CDR3 nucleotides: TGTGCCAGCAGCCAAGTAAGAGGGTACGAGCAGTACTTC. This encodes CASSQVRGYEQYF.

V is TRBV6-1 and J is TRBJ1-5; TRBD1 matches at 7 bases. The trim removed 3 bases at V and 4 bases at J, leaving 3 bases unmatched. The length of the CDR3 is 14 residues. Germline V lookup: CDR1 MNHNS, CDR2 SASEGT. The CDR3 nucleotides read TGTGCCAGCAGTGAGTTCAGGGGGAATCAGCCCCAGCATTTT. Its protein is CASSEFRGNQPQHF.